In its sample, the clone carrying this T cell receptor (beta chain) was seen a few times. Antigen specificity is unknown. The data were taken from a study of T cell repertoires in cytomegalovirus infection. Study-level background: CMV infection together with matching HLA type was indicated by public TCR beta signatures.

V dropped 1 base and J dropped 3; count of bases not matched to a gene: 4. There are 15 residues in the CDR3. From germline, CDR1 is LGHDT and CDR2 YNNKEL (reference sequence). TCRdb re-analysed the reads in MiXCR, keeping a single row per CDR3 protein. The data contain roughly 500,000 distinct CDR3 sequences, about 11% of them singletons. Study conclusions and caveats: Within the response measured ex vivo, HLA-C-restricted CMV-specific TCR beta clonotypes were dominant.

This TCR was recovered from a human donor in good health (CMV status not recorded). Some clones in this sample may be carry-over from other donors' samples. The chain has TRBV3-1 and TRBJ2-7; 9 bases are a match to TRBD2. The sequencing sample was made of PBMCs. The DNA for the CDR3 is TGTGCCAGCAGCCAAGGAGGCGGGGGGGGCTACGAGCAGTACTTC. This gives the protein CASSQGGGGGYEQYF.